This T cell receptor (beta chain) came from a study of T cell repertoires in cytomegalovirus infection. This CDR3 is 14 amino acids long. V was pared by 3 bases and J by 5 bases, with 5 bases of the junction left unmatched. Germline assignment: CDR1 SGHVS and CDR2 FNYEAQ. TCRdb independently ran MiXCR on the reads; one entry per CDR3 protein. The sample includes some 800,000 distinct CDR3 sequences, under 35% of them seen just once. Findings and caveats of the study: CMV-specific HLA-C-restricted TCR beta clonotypes dominated the ex vivo response. People with CMV and the relevant HLA were identified by cumulative public TCR beta family frequency.

Concerning this clonotype itself: Antigen unknown.

The V call is TRBV7-6, the J call TRBJ2-5; TRBD2 matches 8 bases. This specimen was cultured CD8+ T cells from PBMCs, taken from culture after CMV antigen stimulation. The sequence came from a human donor in good health (CMV status not recorded). Some clones in this sample may be carry-over from other donors' samples. The chain's CDR3 is CASSFPGGEETQYF. CDR3 coding DNA: TGTGCCAGCAGCTTCCCCGGGGGGGAGGAGACCCAGTACTTC.